The source of this TCR beta chain is a study of T cell repertoires in cytomegalovirus infection. Background on the study: In the study, CMV epitopes included recently identified HLA-C-restricted and well-studied HLA-B-restricted ones. TCR beta signatures that were public indicated CMV infection and matching HLA type. Study-wide findings and caveats: Ex vivo responses were dominated by HLA-C-restricted CMV-specific TCR beta clonotypes.

TCRdb independently ran MiXCR on the reads; one entry per CDR3 protein. The table shows roughly 860,000 distinct CDR3 sequences, with about 33% occurring only once. In the case of this clonotype: Its specificity is not known.

V lost 6 bases to trimming and J lost 6 bases, with 18 bases between them. Germline V gene sequence: CDR1 SEHNR, CDR2 FQNEAQ (reference sequence). The CDR3 has 15 amino acids. The receptor comes from a human donor in good health (CMV status not recorded). Some clones in this sample may be carry-over from other donors' samples. This specimen was cultured CD8+ T cells from PBMCs, taken from culture after CMV antigen stimulation. The chain recombines TRBV7-9 with TRBJ1-5, with D tentatively TRBD1 (6 bases). As DNA, the CDR3 is TGTGCCAGCAGTCCCCCCGGGGGGCTGAGTCAGCCCCAGCATTTT. It is translated as CASSPPGGLSQPQHF.